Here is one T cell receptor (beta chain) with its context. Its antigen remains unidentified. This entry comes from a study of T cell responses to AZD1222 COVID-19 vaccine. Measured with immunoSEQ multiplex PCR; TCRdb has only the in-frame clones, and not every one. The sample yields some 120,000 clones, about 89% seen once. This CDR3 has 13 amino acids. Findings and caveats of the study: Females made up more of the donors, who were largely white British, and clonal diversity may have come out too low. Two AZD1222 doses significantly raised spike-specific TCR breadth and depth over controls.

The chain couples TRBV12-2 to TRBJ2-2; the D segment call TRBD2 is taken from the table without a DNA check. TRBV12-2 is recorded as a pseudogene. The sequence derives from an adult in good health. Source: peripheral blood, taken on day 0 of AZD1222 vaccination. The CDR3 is CARGTSGNGELFF. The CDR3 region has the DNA TGTGCAAGAGGGACTAGCGGTAACGGGGAGCTGTTTTTT.